The clone carrying this T cell receptor beta chain was seen just once. This specimen belongs to a study of T cell changes during pregnancy in multiple sclerosis. TCRdb's table, derived via immunoSEQ multiplex PCR, lists solely in-frame clones and lacks some. Of about 83,000 clones in the sample, roughly nine tenths were seen once. The CDR3 covers 14 residues. V was cut by 3 bases and J by 5 bases, with 14 bases left in between. Looked up from germline, CDR1 is SGDLS and CDR2 is YYNGEE. The chain has TRBV9 and TRBJ2-5, with a possible D match to TRBD1 (5 bases). The TCR originated in a female donor in good health, serving as a control in a pregnancy study. Some clones in this sample may be carry-over from other donors' samples. The source material was PBMCs, sampled in the first trimester of pregnancy. CDR3 nucleotides: TGTGCCAGCAGCGCATCAGGGTCCGGGGAGACCCAGTACTTC. Protein product: CASSASGSGETQYF.